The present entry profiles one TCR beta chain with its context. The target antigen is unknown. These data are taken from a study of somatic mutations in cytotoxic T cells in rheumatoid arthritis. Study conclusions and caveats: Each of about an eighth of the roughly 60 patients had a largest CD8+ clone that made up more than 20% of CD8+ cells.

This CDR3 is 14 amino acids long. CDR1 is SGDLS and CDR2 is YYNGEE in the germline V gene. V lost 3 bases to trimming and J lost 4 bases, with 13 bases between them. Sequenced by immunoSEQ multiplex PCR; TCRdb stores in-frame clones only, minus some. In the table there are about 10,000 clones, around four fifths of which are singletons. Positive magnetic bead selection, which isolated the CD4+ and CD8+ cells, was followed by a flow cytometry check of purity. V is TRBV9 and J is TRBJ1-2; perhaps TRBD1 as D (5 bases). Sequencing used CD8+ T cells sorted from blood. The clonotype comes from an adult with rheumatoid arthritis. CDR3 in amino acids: CASSAAGGGYGYTF. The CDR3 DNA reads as TGTGCCAGCAGCGCAGCGGGTGGGGGCTATGGCTACACCTTC. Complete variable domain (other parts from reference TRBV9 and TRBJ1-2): DSGVTQTPKHLITATGQRVTLRCSPRSGDLSVYWYQQSLDQGLQFLIQYYNGEERAKGNILERFSAQQFPDLHSELNLSSLELGDSALYFCASSAAGGGYGYTFGSGTRLTVV.